This TCR beta chain was obtained from a study of cytomegalovirus exposure and HLA in healthy donors. Whole-study findings and limits: Most sequenced TCRs were rare (though some public TCRs occurred in many donors).

Produced via immunoSEQ multiplex PCR; TCRdb's table is partial and in-frame only. The sample has roughly 350,000 clones, around 86% seen once. In regard to this clone: What it binds is not known.

The V and J ends lost 1 base and 4 bases respectively, with 17 bases between them. The germline gives CDR1 MDHEN, CDR2 SYDVKM. This CDR3 comprises 17 residues. The J gene is TRBJ1-5, the V gene TRBV28; TRBD1 might be the D (6 bases). The TCR sequence derives from a woman between 18 and 29 years old in good health and CMV-seronegative. The sample taken for sequencing was PBMCs. The CDR3 spells CASSLSGTSNRNQPQHF. The CDR3 nucleotides are TGTGCCAGCAGTTTATCTGGGACATCTAATCGTAATCAGCCCCAGCATTTT. Variable domain in full (rest from reference TRBV28 and TRBJ1-5): DVKVTQSSRYLVKRTGEKVFLECVQDMDHENMFWYRQDPGLGLRLIYFSYDVKMKEKGDIPEGYSVSREKKERFSLILESASTNQTSMYLCASSLSGTSNRNQPQHFGDGTRLSIL.